The 23 T cell receptor beta chains below all came from one sample that was sequenced in a study of blood T cells in healthy people across ages. A J-beta primer mix and a sample-barcoded 5' primer were used in a second PCR of roughly 7 to 12 cycles. TCRdb passed the 5' RACE reads through MiXCR, listing each CDR3 protein once. The sample carries roughly 800,000 distinct CDR3 sequences, over 45% recorded once. Sequenced sample: blood. These receptors all come from a man aged 25-40 years in good health.

The rearrangement joins TRBV29-1 to TRBJ2-1; D gene unclear. The DNA end is more similar to TRBJ2-7, so the J call may be wrong. Germline CDR1 is SQVTM and CDR2 is ANQGSEA. The CDR3 extends over 15 amino acids. This CDR3 is CSVGHLLSSYNEQYF. Here the CDR3 DNA reads TGCAGCGTTGGACACTTACTGAGCTCCTACAATGAGCAGTACTTC.

This clonotype was found a few times. The CDR3 loop reads CSAEGDYGDGSDTQYF. The DNA for the CDR3 is TGCAGTGCCGAGGGGGATTACGGGGATGGGTCAGATACGCAGTATTTT. This rearrangement joins TRBV20-1 to TRBJ2-3; tentative D call: TRBD1 (6 bases). Trimming removed 6 bases from V and 4 bases from J, with 23 bases in between. This CDR3 has 16 residues. The germline V gene has CDR1 DFQATT and CDR2 SNEGSKA (reference sequence).

The V and J genes are TRBV11-2 and TRBJ2-7, with D perhaps matching TRBD2 (5 bases). Germline assignment: CDR1 SGHAT and CDR2 FQNNGV. V lost 0 bases and J lost 5, with 14 bases in between. The length of the CDR3 is 15 residues. The CDR3 bases are TGTGCCAGCAGCTTAGAGGCCGGAGGATACGACGAGCAGTACTTC. Protein product: CASSLEAGGYDEQYF. The whole variable domain, filled in from reference TRBV11-2 and TRBJ2-7, reads EAGVAQSPRYKIIEKRQSVAFWCNPISGHATLYWYQQILGQGPKLLIQFQNNGVVDDSQLPKDRFSAERLKGVDSTLKIQPAKLEDSAVYLCASSLEAGGYDEQYFGPGTRLTVT.

The gene calls are TRBV5-1 and TRBJ2-7; D remains ambiguous. This CDR3 spans 13 amino acids. Trimming removed 1 base at V and 6 bases at J, with 11 bases between. Germline-derived CDR1 and CDR2 are SGHRS and YFSETQ. The CDR3 coding sequence is TGCGCCAGCAGCTTGTATAGTCCGAGCGAGCAGTACTTC. Translation gives CASSLYSPSEQYF.

The chain has TRBV11-2 and TRBJ1-2; D remains ambiguous. Per germline, CDR1 SGHAT and CDR2 FQNNGV. This CDR3 contains 14 residues. V gave up 0 bases and J gave up 8 bases, with 13 bases separating them. CDR3 sequence: CASSLEPGNNGYTF. CDR3 in DNA: TGTGCCAGCAGCTTAGAGCCGGGGAACAACGGCTACACCTTC.

About this clonotype: A much more abundant neighbour one base away suggests this may be a read error. The chain links TRBV7-2 to TRBJ1-1, with D unclear. Germline values: CDR1 SGHTA, CDR2 FQGNSA. Trimming stripped 5 bases from V and 4 bases from J, with 11 bases between. The CDR3 runs to 13 residues. CDR3 sequence reads: CASSVKWGTEAFF. In nucleotides, the CDR3 is TGTGCCAGCAGCGTAAAGTGGGGCACTGAAGCTTTCTTT.

The J gene is TRBJ1-2, the V gene TRBV9; D remains ambiguous. The CDR3 runs 12 residues. V gave up 4 bases and J gave up 8 bases, with 12 bases separating them. CDR1 and CDR2 (germline): SGDLS, YYNGEE. CDR3 DNA: TGTGCCAGCAGCTCTGAGACGGGAGGCTACACCTTC. This translates into CASSSETGGYTF.

This chain connects TRBV2 to TRBJ2-1; 8 bases match TRBD2. J lost 3 bases, V lost 0 bases, and 7 bases had no gene match. Germline CDR1 and CDR2: SNHLY and FYNNEI. CDR3 length equals 17 residues. The CDR3 sequence: CASSEATGLAGYNEQFF. The CDR3, as DNA: TGTGCCAGCAGTGAAGCCACCGGCCTAGCGGGCTACAATGAGCAGTTCTTC.

The rearrangement joins TRBV11-2 to TRBJ2-5; a weak D match, TRBD2 (6 bases). The V and J ends lost 1 base and 4 bases respectively, with 13 bases between them. Germline V gene sequence: CDR1 SGHAT, CDR2 FQNNGV. This CDR3 spans 15 amino acids. Written as DNA, the CDR3 is TGTGCCAGCAGCTTAGTTCTAGCGAGCCCAGAGACCCAGTACTTC. This codes for CASSLVLASPETQYF.

The chain joins TRBV29-1 to TRBJ2-3, with D unresolved. CDR3 size: 16 residues. Trimming pared 3 bases from V and 2 bases from J, leaving 18 bases between. Germline-derived CDR1 and CDR2 are SQVTM and ANQGSEA. CDR3 residues: CSVDPRRGKDTDTQYF. As DNA, the CDR3 is TGCAGCGTTGACCCCCGGAGAGGCAAGGACACAGATACGCAGTATTTT.

This clonotype was counted a single time. This sequence joins TRBV20-1 and TRBJ2-7; 7 nucleotides agree with TRBD2. The length of the CDR3 is 14 residues. Per germline, CDR1 DFQATT and CDR2 SNEGSKA (reference sequence). The J segment lost 4 bases and the V segment lost 0 bases, leaving 6 bases of the junction unmatched. CDR3 sequence (DNA): TGCAGTGCTAGAGAGGGGAGGGCTGGATACGAGCAGTACTTC. Translating gives CSAREGRAGYEQYF.

This clonotype was picked up a small number of times. CDR3 protein: CASSSDYFRTGETQYF. CDR3 DNA: TGTGCCAGCAGCTCAGACTATTTTCGTACGGGAGAGACCCAGTACTTC. The V gene is TRBV11-1, the J gene TRBJ2-5, with D maybe TRBD2 (5 bases). The germline gives CDR1 SGHAT, CDR2 FQDESV (reference sequence). Deletions cut 4 bases from V and 4 bases from J, with 19 bases between. CDR3 length: 16 amino acids.

The chain is built from TRBV20-1 and TRBJ1-6; the D gene is possibly TRBD1 (5 bases). The ends were cut back, 1 base at V and 8 bases at J, with 9 bases in the middle. The CDR3 sequence is 13 residues long. CDR1 is DFQATT and CDR2 is SNEGSKA in the germline V gene (reference sequence). The CDR3 DNA follows: TGCAGTGCTAGAGGGGGCGGGGATTCACCCCTCCACTTT. This encodes CSARGGGDSPLHF.

The gene calls are TRBV20-1 and TRBJ1-5; D gene uncertain. The CDR3 consists of 14 residues. Germline CDR1 reads DFQATT; CDR2 reads SNEGSKA (reference sequence). V was trimmed by 1 base and J by 1 base, leaving 8 bases between them. The CDR3 here is CSARAVISNQPQHF. The CDR3, as DNA: TGCAGTGCTAGAGCAGTGATCAGCAATCAGCCCCAGCATTTT.

This clonotype has just a few counts. This rearrangement joins TRBV7-3 to TRBJ2-3, with no clear D. The CDR3 is 14 residues long. The V and J ends lost 5 bases and 2 bases respectively, with 11 bases between them. Germline V gene lookup returns CDR1 SGHTA and CDR2 FQGTGA. CDR3 residues: CASSREAFTDTQYF. The CDR3 DNA reads as TGTGCCAGCAGCCGAGAGGCGTTCACAGATACGCAGTATTTT.

J is TRBJ1-2 and V is TRBV27; D possibly corresponds to TRBD1 (6 bases). The CDR3 totals 14 residues. Trimming cost V 5 bases and J 6 bases, with 16 bases left between them. CDR1 and CDR2 (germline): MNHEY, SMNVEV (reference sequence). CDR3 amino acids: CASSPGQRTHGYTF. CDR3 DNA sequence: TGTGCCAGCAGTCCAGGACAGAGGACCCATGGCTACACCTTC.

The chain employs TRBV25-1 and TRBJ2-7, with 7 bases aligning to TRBD1. The CDR3 extends over 13 amino acids. V dropped 3 bases and J dropped 5; count of bases not matched to a gene: 4. In germline, CDR1 is MGHDK, CDR2 SYGVNS. The CDR3 loop is CASSDPDRDEQYF. Written as DNA, the CDR3 is TGTGCCAGCAGTGACCCCGACAGGGACGAGCAGTACTTC.

This clonotype was picked up one time. The J gene is TRBJ1-5, the V gene TRBV19, with 8 bases identical to TRBD1. The CDR3 is 16 amino acids. Germline V CDR1 and CDR2: LNHDA, SQIVND (reference sequence). V shed 5 bases and J 7 bases; nucleotides not matched to a gene: 13. CDR3 loop: CASSPVGQGATQPQHF. The CDR3 DNA follows: TGTGCCAGTAGTCCCGTCGGCCAGGGGGCCACGCAGCCCCAGCATTTT.

This clonotype occurred once. The chain links TRBV4-3 to TRBJ2-5, with unresolved D. Trimming took 1 base from V and 0 from J, leaving 6 bases between them. The length of the CDR3 is 14 residues. Per germline, CDR1 LGHNA and CDR2 YSLEER. CDR3 amino acids: CASSQGRNQETQYF. The CDR3 nucleotides read TGCGCCAGCAGCCAAGGACGGAACCAAGAGACCCAGTACTTC.

The chain has TRBV7-2 and TRBJ2-4; 7 bases align to TRBD2. J lost 13 bases, V lost 8 bases, and 20 bases had no gene match. The CDR3 is 15 amino acids. Germline V lookup: CDR1 SGHTA, CDR2 FQGNSA. CDR3 loop: CASQAGSGTYYGQYF. In DNA, the CDR3 is TGTGCCAGCCAAGCGGGGAGCGGAACCTACTACGGGCAGTACTTC.

The table lists this clonotype with a few counts. This chain's CDR3 is CASSLSGGLGYTF. The CDR3 DNA is TGTGCCAGCAGTTTATCGGGTGGTTTGGGCTACACCTTC. The chain is built from TRBV27 and TRBJ1-2; D ambiguous. The CDR3 loop spans 13 amino acids. Germline lookup yields CDR1 MNHEY and CDR2 SMNVEV (reference sequence). The V gene lost 0 bases and the J gene lost 8 bases, with 10 bases spanning the gap.

This sequence joins TRBV7-3 and TRBJ2-3; weak D call: TRBD2 (5 bases). The CDR3 contains 15 residues. Looked up from germline, CDR1 is SGHTA and CDR2 is FQGTGA. V was pared by 7 bases and J by 6 bases, with 20 bases between. Here the CDR3 reads CASNQRADCRDTQYF. The CDR3 DNA reads as TGTGCCAGCAACCAGAGGGCAGATTGTAGGGATACGCAGTATTTT.

This clonotype was seen a few times. The rearrangement joins TRBV18 to TRBJ2-7; maybe TRBD1 (5 bases). The CDR3 contains 13 residues. V was cut by 5 bases and J by 3 bases, with 11 bases left in between. In germline, CDR1 is KGHSH, CDR2 LQKENI. CDR3 in DNA: TGTGCCAGCTCAGTGACAGAATTCTACGAGCAGTACTTC. It specifies CASSVTEFYEQYF.